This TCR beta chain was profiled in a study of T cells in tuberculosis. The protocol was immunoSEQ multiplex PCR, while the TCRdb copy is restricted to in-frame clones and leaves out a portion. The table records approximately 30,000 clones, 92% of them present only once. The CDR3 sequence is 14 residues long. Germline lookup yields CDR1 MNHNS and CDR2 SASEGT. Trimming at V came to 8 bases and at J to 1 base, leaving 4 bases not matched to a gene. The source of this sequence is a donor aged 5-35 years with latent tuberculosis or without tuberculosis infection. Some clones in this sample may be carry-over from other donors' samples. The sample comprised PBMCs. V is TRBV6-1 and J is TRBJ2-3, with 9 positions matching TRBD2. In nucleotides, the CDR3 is TGTGCCAGCCGACGCGGGGGGGGCACAGATACGCAGTATTTT. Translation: CASRRGGGTDTQYF.